Below are 10 T cell receptor beta chains sequenced from a single sample in a study of blood T cell repertoires in COVID-19. Produced via immunoSEQ multiplex PCR; TCRdb's table is partial and in-frame only. The top ten clones hold 9% to 10% of a sample with tens of thousands of clones, almost 85% of them seen once. Sequencing was done on a sample of peripheral blood. These TCRs come from a man of 80 years or more with active COVID-19.

This clone was observed a single time. CDR3 sequence (DNA): TGTGCCTGGTCAGACAGGGTTGCTGAAGCTTTCTTT. Protein sequence: CAWSDRVAEAFF. The rearrangement uses TRBV30 and TRBJ1-1; 7 positions agree with TRBD1. The CDR3 runs to 12 residues. Unmatched junction bases numbered 6, after V lost 5 bases and J lost 6 bases. Looked up from germline, CDR1 is GTSNPN and CDR2 is SVGIG (reference sequence).

V and J are TRBV30 and TRBJ2-5, with 10 bases aligning to TRBD1. V lost 2 bases, J lost 3 bases, and 3 bases stayed unmatched. The CDR3 is 14 residues long. Germline V gives CDR1 GTSNPN, CDR2 SVGIG (reference sequence). The chain's CDR3 is CAWSLGTGEETQYF. The CDR3 nucleotides are TGTGCCTGGAGTCTCGGGACAGGGGAAGAGACCCAGTACTTC.

This rearrangement joins TRBV4-2 to TRBJ1-1; 9 nucleotides line up with TRBD1. Germline assignment: CDR1 LGHNA and CDR2 YNFKEQ. V lost 6 bases, J lost 7 bases, and 9 bases stayed unmatched. The CDR3 covers 14 residues. CDR3 DNA: TGTGCCAGCAGTCCAACAGGGGGCGATGTTGAAGCTTTCTTT. Translation gives CASSPTGGDVEAFF.

This rearrangement joins TRBV12-5 to TRBJ1-1, with TRBD1 matching over 12 bases. The CDR3 is 20 amino acids. Germline V lookup: CDR1 LGHNT, CDR2 FRNRAP. V gave up 0 bases and J gave up 3 bases; unmatched junction bases: 14. Here the CDR3 DNA reads TGTGCTAGTGGTTTGGTACGGTGGGACAGGGGGCAGGAAAGGGACACTGAAGCTTTCTTT. It codes for CASGLVRWDRGQERDTEAFF.

V and J are TRBV5-1 and TRBJ2-5; a possible D gene is TRBD1 (6 bases). V was trimmed by 4 bases and J by 5 bases, leaving 9 bases between them. Germline V lookup: CDR1 SGHRS, CDR2 YFSETQ. This CDR3 is built from 12 residues. The CDR3 protein is CASSDQGETQYF. The CDR3 DNA is TGCGCCAGCAGCGATCAGGGGGAGACCCAGTACTTC.

The chain has TRBV7-2 and TRBJ2-2, with 10 bases that match TRBD2. Germline assignment: CDR1 SGHTA and CDR2 FQGNSA. V dropped 2 bases and J dropped 3; count of bases not matched to a gene: 6. This CDR3 has 17 residues. The CDR3 spells CASSLLSGRGYTGELFF. In nucleotides, the CDR3 is TGTGCCAGCAGCTTATTGAGCGGGAGGGGATACACCGGGGAGCTGTTTTTT.

The chain recombines TRBV19 with TRBJ2-3; 7 bases line up with TRBD1. The CDR3 runs 13 residues. Germline V CDR1 and CDR2: LNHDA, SQIVND (reference sequence). V gave up 6 bases and J gave up 1 base; unmatched junction bases: 1. The CDR3 loop is CASRGQGTDTQYF. The DNA of the CDR3 is TGTGCCAGTAGAGGACAGGGCACAGATACGCAGTATTTT.

The CDR3 is CASSQATYEQYF. The CDR3 DNA sequence: TGTGCCAGCAGCCAAGCCACCTACGAGCAGTACTTC. The V gene is TRBV3-1 (or the pseudogene TRBV3-2), the J gene TRBJ2-7, with D uncertain. This CDR3 is built from 12 residues. Germline V CDR1 and CDR2: LGHDT, YNNKEL (reference sequence). Trimming stripped 1 base from V and 2 bases from J, with 3 bases between.

This clone has more than one count but fewer than ten. The chain recombines TRBV6-6 with TRBJ2-7, with 9 bases that match TRBD1. V lost 4 bases, J lost 1 base, and 8 bases stayed unmatched. CDR3 length: 16 residues. Germline CDR1 reads MNHNY; CDR2 reads SVGAGI (reference sequence). The CDR3 sequence: CASSSTGGAHSYEQYF. The CDR3, as DNA: TGTGCCAGCAGTTCTACAGGGGGCGCCCATTCCTACGAGCAGTACTTC.

The chain joins TRBV10-3 to TRBJ1-6; D remains unclear. The CDR3 runs to 14 residues. Trimming shortened V by 4 bases and J by 5 bases, and 9 bases separated the two germline ends. The germline gives CDR1 ENHRY, CDR2 SYGVKD. This CDR3 is CAISAGGHNSPLHF. The CDR3 DNA reads TGTGCCATCAGTGCTGGTGGCCATAATTCACCCCTCCACTTT.